These T cell receptor beta chains were read from a single sample in a study of PD-L1 blockade in urothelial cancer. Sequencing was performed with immunoSEQ multiplex PCR; in TCRdb, only in-frame clones are kept and a portion is missing. The sample yields 50,000 to 60,000 clones, 85% to 90% seen once. Sequences were derived from PBMCs, sampled around atezolizumab (anti-PD-L1) treatment. The receptors stem from a man aged 45-60 years with urothelial cancer. CDR3s include the opening cysteine and the closing phenylalanine or tryptophan. Fields, in order: clone size, D gene, V gene, J gene, CDR3 protein, CDR3 DNA. D genes are given only for firm matches. Some rows mark clone size as missing; the rest say once, few, many or name a class of expanded clone.

.	.	TRBV19	TRBJ2-1	CASSIGGVEPYEQFF	TGTGCCAGTAGTATAGGAGGCGTAGAGCCTTATGAGCAGTTCTTC
.	TRBD1	TRBV19	TRBJ2-2	CASIPGQANTGELFF	TGTGCCAGTATCCCGGGACAGGCCAACACCGGGGAGCTGTTTTTT
.	TRBD2	TRBV19	TRBJ2-2	CASTRASGINTGELFF	TGTGCCAGTACTAGGGCTAGCGGGATTAACACCGGGGAGCTGTTTTTT
.	TRBD2	TRBV28	TRBJ2-2	CASTPAGSGSRAGELFF	TGTGCCAGCACTCCTGCGGGGAGCGGGAGCAGGGCCGGGGAGCTGTTTTTT
.	.	TRBV30	TRBJ1-5	CASAGHLNQPQHF	TGTGCCTCCGCGGGGCACCTTAATCAGCCCCAGCATTTT
.	TRBD2	TRBV27	TRBJ2-5	CASGVSRLAGDETQYF	TGTGCCAGCGGTGTTAGTAGACTAGCGGGAGATGAGACCCAGTACTTC
.	.	TRBV30	TRBJ2-4	CAWSLIATLAKNIQYF	TGTGCCTGGAGTCTCATAGCGACATTAGCCAAAAACATTCAGTACTTC
few	.	TRBV11-1	TRBJ2-7	CASSLTPQGYEQYF	TGTGCCAGCAGCTTAACCCCACAGGGCTACGAGCAGTACTTC
.	TRBD2	TRBV6-1	TRBJ2-7	CASSDWSTSFNYEQYF	TGTGCCAGCAGTGATTGGTCGACTAGCTTCAACTACGAGCAGTACTTC
few	TRBD1	TRBV5-1	TRBJ1-2	CASSRDRGYGYTF	TGCGCCAGCAGCCGCGACAGGGGGTATGGCTACACCTTC
.	.	TRBV19	TRBJ1-5	CASRAVSGGNQPQHF	TGTGCCAGTAGGGCCGTCTCAGGTGGCAATCAGCCCCAGCATTTT
.	TRBD2	TRBV5-1	TRBJ2-7	CASSSTSGSYEQYF	TGCGCCAGCAGCTCGACTAGCGGAAGCTACGAGCAGTACTTC